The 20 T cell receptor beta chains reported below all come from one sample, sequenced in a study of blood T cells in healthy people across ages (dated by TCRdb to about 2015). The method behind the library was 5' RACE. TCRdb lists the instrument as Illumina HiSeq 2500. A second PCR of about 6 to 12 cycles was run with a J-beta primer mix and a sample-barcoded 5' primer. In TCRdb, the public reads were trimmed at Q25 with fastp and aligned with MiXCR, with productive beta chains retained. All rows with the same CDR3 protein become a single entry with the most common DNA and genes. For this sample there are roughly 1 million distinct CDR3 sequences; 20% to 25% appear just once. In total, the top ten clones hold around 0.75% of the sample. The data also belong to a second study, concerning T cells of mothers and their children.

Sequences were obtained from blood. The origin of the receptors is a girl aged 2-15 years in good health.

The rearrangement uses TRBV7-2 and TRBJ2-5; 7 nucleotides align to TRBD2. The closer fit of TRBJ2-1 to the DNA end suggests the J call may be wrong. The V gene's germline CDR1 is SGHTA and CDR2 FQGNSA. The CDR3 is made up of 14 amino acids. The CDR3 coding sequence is TGTGCCAGCAGCTTAGCGCTGGGGGGGAGTGAGCAGTTCTTC. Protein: CASSLALGGSEQFF.

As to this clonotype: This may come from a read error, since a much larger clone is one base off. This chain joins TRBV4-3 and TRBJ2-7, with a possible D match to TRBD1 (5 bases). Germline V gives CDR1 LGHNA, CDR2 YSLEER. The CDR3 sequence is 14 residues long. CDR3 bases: TGCGCCGGCAGCCAATTTCAGGGCCGGTACGAGCAGTACTTC. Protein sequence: CAGSQFQGRYEQYF.

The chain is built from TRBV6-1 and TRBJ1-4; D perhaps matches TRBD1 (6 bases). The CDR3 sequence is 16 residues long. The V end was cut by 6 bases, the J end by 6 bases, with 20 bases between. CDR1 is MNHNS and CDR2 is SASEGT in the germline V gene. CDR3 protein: CASSLRRTVWDEKLFF. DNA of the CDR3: TGTGCCAGCAGCCTGCGGAGGACAGTTTGGGATGAAAAACTGTTTTTT.

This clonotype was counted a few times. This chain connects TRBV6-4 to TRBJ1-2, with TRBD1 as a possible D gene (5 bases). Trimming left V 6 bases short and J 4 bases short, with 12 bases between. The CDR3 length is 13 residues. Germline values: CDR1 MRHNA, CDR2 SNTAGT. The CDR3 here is CASRGPGSYGYTF. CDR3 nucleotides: TGTGCCAGCAGGGGACCTGGGAGCTATGGCTACACCTTC.

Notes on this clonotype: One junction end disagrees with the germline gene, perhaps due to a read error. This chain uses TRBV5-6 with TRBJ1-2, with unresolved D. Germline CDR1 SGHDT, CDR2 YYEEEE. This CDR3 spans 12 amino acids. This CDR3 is CASSFQDRVKAF. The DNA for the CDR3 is TGTGCCAGCAGCTTCCAGGACCGCGTGAAAGCCTTC.

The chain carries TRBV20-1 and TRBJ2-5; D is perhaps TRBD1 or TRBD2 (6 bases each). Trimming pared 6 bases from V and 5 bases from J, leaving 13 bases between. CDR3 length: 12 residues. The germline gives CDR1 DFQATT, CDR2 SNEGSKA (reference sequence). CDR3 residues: CSAEKGGETQYF. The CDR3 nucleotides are TGCAGTGCCGAGAAAGGGGGGGAGACCCAGTACTTC.

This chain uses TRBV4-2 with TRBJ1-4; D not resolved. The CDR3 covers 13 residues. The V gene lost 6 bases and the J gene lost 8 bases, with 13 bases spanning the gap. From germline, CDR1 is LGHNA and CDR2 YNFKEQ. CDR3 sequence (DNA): TGTGCCAGCAGGGCAGAGGGAAAAGAAAAACTGTTTTTT. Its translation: CASRAEGKEKLFF.

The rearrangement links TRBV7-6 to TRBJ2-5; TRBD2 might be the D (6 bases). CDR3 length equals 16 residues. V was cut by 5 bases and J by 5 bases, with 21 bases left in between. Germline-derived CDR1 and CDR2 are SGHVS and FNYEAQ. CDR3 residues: CASSRTSGAARETQYF. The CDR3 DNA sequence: TGTGCCAGCAGCCGGACCTCGGGAGCAGCGCGGGAGACCCAGTACTTC.

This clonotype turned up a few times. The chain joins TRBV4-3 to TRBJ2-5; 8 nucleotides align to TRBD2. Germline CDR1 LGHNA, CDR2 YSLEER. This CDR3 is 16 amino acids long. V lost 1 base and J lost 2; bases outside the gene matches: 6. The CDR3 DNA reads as TGCGCCAGCAGCCAAGTAGCAACTAGCGGACAAGAGACCCAGTACTTC. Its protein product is CASSQVATSGQETQYF.

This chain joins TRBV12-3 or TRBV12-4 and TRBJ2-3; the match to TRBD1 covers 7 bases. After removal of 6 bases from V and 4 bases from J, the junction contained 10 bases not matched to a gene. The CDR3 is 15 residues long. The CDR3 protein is CASRGGRGRADTQYF. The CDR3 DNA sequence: TGTGCCAGCAGAGGGGGCAGGGGGAGAGCAGATACGCAGTATTTT.

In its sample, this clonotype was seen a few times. This CDR3 reads CSARGKREMTDTQYF. The CDR3 coding sequence is TGCAGTGCTAGAGGAAAGCGGGAGATGACAGATACGCAGTATTTT. The chain has TRBV20-1 and TRBJ2-3; 8 nucleotides line up with TRBD2. The J segment lost 3 bases and the V segment lost 1 base, leaving 6 bases of the junction unmatched. Germline V gene sequence: CDR1 DFQATT, CDR2 SNEGSKA (reference sequence). The CDR3 runs to 15 residues.

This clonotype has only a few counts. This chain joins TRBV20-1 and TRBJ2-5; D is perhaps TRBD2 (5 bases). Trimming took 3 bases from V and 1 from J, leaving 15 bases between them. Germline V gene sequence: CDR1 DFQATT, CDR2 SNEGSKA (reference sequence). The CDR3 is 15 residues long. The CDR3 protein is CSASDGDSAQETQYF. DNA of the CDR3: TGCAGTGCTAGCGATGGGGATAGCGCCCAAGAGACCCAGTACTTC.

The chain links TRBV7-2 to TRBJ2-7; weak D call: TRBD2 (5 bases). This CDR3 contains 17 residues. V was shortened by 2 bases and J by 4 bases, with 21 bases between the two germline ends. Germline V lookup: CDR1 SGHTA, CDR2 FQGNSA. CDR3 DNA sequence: TGTGCCAGCAGCTTAACAGAGGCTAGCAGTTTTGTATACGAGCAGTACTTC. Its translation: CASSLTEASSFVYEQYF.

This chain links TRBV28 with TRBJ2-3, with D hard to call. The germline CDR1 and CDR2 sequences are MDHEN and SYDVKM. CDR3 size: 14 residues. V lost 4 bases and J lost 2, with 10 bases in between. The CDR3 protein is CASSSDPVTDTQYF. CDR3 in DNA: TGTGCCAGCAGTTCGGACCCCGTCACAGATACGCAGTATTTT.

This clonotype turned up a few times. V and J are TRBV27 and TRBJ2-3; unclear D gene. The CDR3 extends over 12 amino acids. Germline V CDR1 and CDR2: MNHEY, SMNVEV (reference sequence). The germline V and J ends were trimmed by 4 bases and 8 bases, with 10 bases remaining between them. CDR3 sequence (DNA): TGTGCCAGCAGTTCCCTTGGTGTTACGCAGTATTTT. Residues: CASSSLGVTQYF.

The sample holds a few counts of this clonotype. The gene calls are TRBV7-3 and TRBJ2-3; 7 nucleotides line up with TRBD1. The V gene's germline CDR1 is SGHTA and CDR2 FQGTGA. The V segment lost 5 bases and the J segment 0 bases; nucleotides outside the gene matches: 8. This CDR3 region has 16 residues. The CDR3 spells CASSPLPGQSTDTQYF. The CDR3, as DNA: TGTGCCAGCAGCCCGTTGCCGGGACAGAGCACAGATACGCAGTATTTT.

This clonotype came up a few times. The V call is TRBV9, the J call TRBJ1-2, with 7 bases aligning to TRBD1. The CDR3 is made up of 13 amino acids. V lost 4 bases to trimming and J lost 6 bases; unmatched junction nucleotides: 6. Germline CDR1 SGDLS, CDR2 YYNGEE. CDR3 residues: CASSPRDRDGYTF. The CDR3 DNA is TGTGCCAGCAGCCCCCGAGACAGGGATGGCTACACCTTC. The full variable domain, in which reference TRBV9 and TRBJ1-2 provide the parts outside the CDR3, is DSGVTQTPKHLITATGQRVTLRCSPRSGDLSVYWYQQSLDQGLQFLIQYYNGEERAKGNILERFSAQQFPDLHSELNLSSLELGDSALYFCASSPRDRDGYTFGSGTRLTVV.

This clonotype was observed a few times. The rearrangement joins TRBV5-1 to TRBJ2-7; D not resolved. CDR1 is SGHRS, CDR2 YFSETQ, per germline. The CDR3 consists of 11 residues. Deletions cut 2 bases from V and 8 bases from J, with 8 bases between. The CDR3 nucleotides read TGCGCCAGCAGCTTAACGGGCCAGCAGTACTTC. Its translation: CASSLTGQQYF.

The CDR3 sequence is CAISESTGRRANYGYTF. CDR3 DNA: TGTGCCATCAGTGAGTCGACAGGCCGGCGAGCTAACTATGGCTACACCTTC. The gene calls are TRBV10-3 and TRBJ1-2, with a possible D match to TRBD1 (6 bases). There are 17 residues in the CDR3. CDR1 and CDR2 (germline): ENHRY, SYGVKD. V shed 0 bases and J shed 0 bases, with 14 bases lying between them.

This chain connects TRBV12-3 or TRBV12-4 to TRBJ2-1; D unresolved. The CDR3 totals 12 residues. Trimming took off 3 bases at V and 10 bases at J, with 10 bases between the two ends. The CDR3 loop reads CASSFSTDEQFF. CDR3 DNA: TGTGCCAGCAGTTTTTCGACGGACGAGCAGTTCTTC.